Presented here are 2 T cell receptor beta chains from one specimen sequenced in a study of T cell changes during pregnancy in multiple sclerosis. TCRdb's copy holds only in-frame clones and misses some; the assay was immunoSEQ multiplex PCR. The sample lists around 80,000 clones; approximately 95% were seen once. Source: peripheral blood, taken in the second trimester of pregnancy. The receptor set was obtained from a female donor in good health, enrolled as a control in a pregnancy study.

This clone has a single count. The V and J genes are TRBV15 and TRBJ2-7, with D unresolved. This CDR3 is built from 13 residues. Germline V gene data show CDR1 as LNHNV and CDR2 as YYDKDF (reference sequence). V was shortened by 1 base and J by 2 bases, with 6 bases between the two germline ends. The CDR3 DNA reads as TGTGCCACCAGCAGAGTCCCAGCCTACGAGCAGTACTTC. As protein: CATSRVPAYEQYF.

The chain combines TRBV18 with TRBJ2-1; 7 nucleotides align to TRBD2. The CDR3 has 14 residues. Germline trimming cut 3 bases from V and 9 bases from J; bases unmatched to any gene: 8. The germline V gene encodes CDR1 KGHSH and CDR2 LQKENI. Written as DNA, the CDR3 is TGTGCCAGCTCACCGAGAGGGACGGGGGGTGAGCAGTTCTTC. As protein: CASSPRGTGGEQFF.